Presented here are 24 T cell receptor beta chains from one specimen sequenced in a study of cytomegalovirus exposure and HLA in healthy donors. The PCR had 60 Vbeta and 13 Jbeta primers. The method was immunoSEQ multiplex PCR; TCRdb's version includes in-frame clones alone and lacks a portion of them. The sample includes under 55,000 clones, around 70% of them seen just once. The sequenced material came from PBMCs. These TCRs come from a woman aged 30 to 39 in good health and CMV-seronegative.

The chain uses TRBV5-4 and TRBJ2-7; 7 bases are a match to TRBD1. The trim removed 0 bases at V and 6 bases at J, leaving 6 bases unmatched. The CDR3 sequence is 14 residues long. The V gene's germline CDR1 is SGHNT and CDR2 YYREEE (reference sequence). The CDR3 protein is CASSLDVDRAEQYF. CDR3 DNA: TGTGCCAGCAGCTTGGATGTTGACAGGGCCGAGCAGTACTTC.

V usage is TRBV7-3 and J usage is TRBJ2-3; 12 positions match TRBD2. With 5 bases clipped from V and 7 bases from J, the junction kept 4 bases outside the gene matches. Germline lookup yields CDR1 SGHTA and CDR2 FQGTGA. CDR3 length: 14 amino acids. CDR3: CASSGLAGPNTQYF. For the CDR3, the DNA is TGTGCCAGCAGCGGACTAGCGGGACCAAATACGCAGTATTTT.

V gene TRBV30 combines with J gene TRBJ2-1; D gene uncertain. CDR3 length: 13 residues. Germline loops: CDR1 GTSNPN, CDR2 SVGIG (reference sequence). The CDR3 protein is CGSVSSVYNEQFF. CDR3 sequence (DNA): TGTGGGTCGGTATCGAGCGTCTACAATGAGCAGTTCTTC.

This clone showed up just once. The chain carries TRBV5-1 and TRBJ2-5, with a possible D match to TRBD2 (6 bases). Per germline, CDR1 SGHRS and CDR2 YFSETQ. This CDR3 spans 15 amino acids. Trimming removed 1 base from V and 5 bases from J, with 15 bases in between. CDR3 residues: CASSLREPHRETQYF. CDR3 coding DNA: TGCGCCAGCAGCTTGCGGGAGCCCCACCGGGAGACCCAGTACTTC.

This clone was observed a handful of times. V gene TRBV7-7 combines with J gene TRBJ2-3; tentatively, D is TRBD2 (5 bases). V lost 0 bases, J lost 4 bases, and 5 bases lay in between. Germline V CDR1 and CDR2: SSHAT, FNYEAQ (reference sequence). The CDR3 has 13 residues. This chain's CDR3 is CASSLAEADTQYF. The CDR3, as DNA: TGTGCCAGCAGCTTAGCGGAGGCAGATACGCAGTATTTT.

This rearrangement joins TRBV7-2 to TRBJ2-1, with 8 bases fitting TRBD2. This CDR3 comprises 15 residues. Looked up from germline, CDR1 is SGHTA and CDR2 is FQGNSA. The ends lost 1 base at V and 4 bases at J; junction bases unmatched: 3. CDR3 region: CASSLVRGGYNEQFF. For the CDR3, the DNA is TGTGCCAGCAGCTTAGTTCGGGGGGGGTACAATGAGCAGTTCTTC.

The V gene is TRBV19, the J gene TRBJ1-2; weak D call: TRBD1 (6 bases). CDR1 LNHDA and CDR2 SQIVND come from the germline V gene (reference sequence). This CDR3 region has 16 residues. The germline V and J ends were trimmed by 6 bases and 8 bases, with 25 bases remaining between them. This chain's CDR3 is CASSHQIQGSLRGYTF. DNA for the CDR3: TGTGCCAGTAGCCATCAAATACAGGGATCATTGAGAGGCTACACCTTC.

This clone was counted a few times. The chain couples TRBV5-1 to TRBJ2-1, with D tentatively TRBD2 (6 bases). Looked up from germline, CDR1 is SGHRS and CDR2 is YFSETQ. V was trimmed by 1 base and J by 4 bases, leaving 15 bases between them. This CDR3 contains 16 residues. This chain's CDR3 is CASSLMAGTSYNEQFF. The CDR3 DNA is TGCGCCAGCAGCTTGATGGCGGGAACTTCATACAATGAGCAGTTCTTC.

This chain connects TRBV6-5 to TRBJ1-5; D remains ambiguous. CDR1 MNHEY and CDR2 SVGAGI come from the germline V gene. V lost 5 bases, J lost 6 bases, and 14 bases lay in between. This CDR3 is 14 amino acids long. The CDR3 reads CASSRMTGGQPQHF. CDR3 sequence (DNA): TGTGCCAGCAGTCGAATGACGGGAGGTCAGCCCCAGCATTTT.

The rearrangement joins TRBV29-1 to TRBJ1-1, with D possibly matching TRBD1 (5 bases). This CDR3 region has 15 residues. The germline V gene encodes CDR1 SQVTM and CDR2 ANQGSEA. V was pared by 2 bases and J by 0 bases, with 13 bases between. CDR3 amino acids: CSVELGPGVNTEAFF. The CDR3 DNA reads as TGCAGCGTTGAATTGGGGCCCGGCGTGAACACTGAAGCTTTCTTT.

The DNA of the CDR3 is TGTGCCAGCATCTCCGACAGTAACTATGGCTACACCTTC. This codes for CASISDSNYGYTF. The chain recombines TRBV7-9 with TRBJ1-2; TRBD1 is a possible D gene (5 bases). The germline V gene encodes CDR1 SEHNR and CDR2 FQNEAQ (reference sequence). Trimming left V 7 bases short and J 1 base short, with 10 bases between. This CDR3 has 13 residues.

The chain carries TRBV30 and TRBJ2-7, with 8 bases identical to TRBD1. The germline V gene has CDR1 GTSNPN and CDR2 SVGIG (reference sequence). The CDR3 consists of 13 residues. Trimming took 5 bases from V and 5 from J; bases not matched to a gene: 8. The CDR3 sequence is CAWDRGYLDEQYF. CDR3 DNA: TGTGCCTGGGACAGGGGTTACCTAGACGAGCAGTACTTC.

The chain couples TRBV5-1 to TRBJ2-1; possible D gene TRBD1, 6 bases. Trimming shortened V by 4 bases and J by 6 bases, and 17 bases separated the two germline ends. Germline values: CDR1 SGHRS, CDR2 YFSETQ. The CDR3 totals 15 residues. This CDR3 reads CASSLQPLGGNEQFF. The DNA for the CDR3 is TGCGCCAGCAGCCTGCAACCTCTAGGGGGCAATGAGCAGTTCTTC.

The J gene is TRBJ1-4, the V gene TRBV6-1, with 9 nucleotides matching TRBD1. This CDR3 region has 14 residues. Germline lookup yields CDR1 MNHNS and CDR2 SASEGT. The trim removed 9 bases at V and 6 bases at J, leaving 8 bases unmatched. Here the CDR3 DNA reads TGTGCCAGTATGATGGACAGGGGATATGAAAAACTGTTTTTT. It specifies CASMMDRGYEKLFF.

This clone was counted once. The rearrangement uses TRBV4-1 and TRBJ1-1; D gene unclear. Trimming pared 4 bases from V and 4 bases from J, leaving 19 bases between. Looked up from germline, CDR1 is MGHRA and CDR2 is YSYEKL. The CDR3 consists of 16 residues. The CDR3 here is CASSLDGLGRRTEAFF. CDR3 DNA: TGCGCCAGCAGCCTAGATGGGTTAGGGAGGCGCACTGAAGCTTTCTTT.

The chain has TRBV19 and TRBJ1-5, with 9 nucleotides matching TRBD1. J lost 6 bases, V lost 7 bases, and 7 bases had no gene match. Germline CDR1 LNHDA, CDR2 SQIVND (reference sequence). The CDR3 runs to 14 residues. The CDR3 here is CASIGQGLGQPQHF. The CDR3, as DNA: TGTGCCAGTATAGGACAGGGGTTGGGTCAGCCCCAGCATTTT. Drawing the rest from reference TRBV19 and TRBJ1-5, the complete variable domain is DGGITQSPKYLFRKEGQNVTLSCEQNLNHDAMYWYRQDPGQGLRLIYYSQIVNDFQKGDIAEGYSVSREKKESFPLTVTSAQKNPTAFYLCASIGQGLGQPQHFGDGTRLSIL.

This clone was recorded a few times. The rearrangement joins TRBV10-1 to TRBJ1-2, with a tentative D call TRBD1 (6 bases). Germline V lookup: CDR1 WNHNN, CDR2 SYGVQD (reference sequence). CDR3 length: 13 residues. Trimming took 1 base from V and 3 from J, leaving 6 bases between them. The CDR3: CASSEYRDYGYTF. The CDR3 nucleotides read TGCGCCAGCAGTGAGTACAGGGACTATGGCTACACCTTC.

This clone has more than one count but fewer than ten. V and J are TRBV4-2 and TRBJ1-1, with 10 bases identical to TRBD1. With 4 bases clipped from V and 0 bases from J, the junction kept 5 bases outside the gene matches. Per the germline V gene, CDR1 is LGHNA and CDR2 is YNFKEQ. This CDR3 has 16 amino acids. The CDR3 DNA reads as TGTGCCAGCAGCCGACAGGGGGCGGTCATGAACACTGAAGCTTTCTTT. Protein sequence: CASSRQGAVMNTEAFF.

The chain joins TRBV10-3 to TRBJ2-3, with a weak D call TRBD2 (5 bases). Deletions cut 3 bases from V and 2 bases from J, with 9 bases between. The CDR3 runs 14 residues. Germline values: CDR1 ENHRY, CDR2 SYGVKD. The chain's CDR3 is CAISDGSDTDTQYF. The CDR3 DNA reads TGTGCCATCAGTGATGGTAGCGACACAGATACGCAGTATTTT.

V is TRBV29-1 and J is TRBJ1-1, with a weak D call TRBD1 (5 bases). V lost 5 bases to trimming and J lost 4 bases, with 17 bases between them. The germline CDR1 and CDR2 sequences are SQVTM and ANQGSEA. The CDR3 runs 14 residues. The CDR3 DNA reads as TGCAGCGTTTCAGGGCTGGATGAAGGCACTGAAGCTTTCTTT. It translates to CSVSGLDEGTEAFF.

This rearrangement joins TRBV13 to TRBJ1-5; tentatively, D is TRBD1 (6 bases). Trimming shortened V by 4 bases and J by 0 bases, and 19 bases separated the two germline ends. The CDR3 covers 18 residues. CDR1 is PRHDT, CDR2 FYEKMQ, per germline (reference sequence). DNA of the CDR3: TGTGCCAGCAGCTCCAAGGGGGGCGGGGGTGTTAGCAATCAGCCCCAGCATTTT. Protein: CASSSKGGGGVSNQPQHF.

The V call is TRBV6-1, the J call TRBJ2-3; D may be TRBD1 (5 bases). Trimming stripped 2 bases from V and 5 bases from J, with 8 bases between. The germline gives CDR1 MNHNS, CDR2 SASEGT. This CDR3 has 13 amino acids. CDR3 protein: CASSEQGLDTQYF. CDR3 in DNA: TGTGCCAGCAGTGAACAGGGTCTAGATACGCAGTATTTT.

The V and J genes are TRBV13 and TRBJ2-1; maybe TRBD2 (5 bases). This CDR3 has 13 amino acids. The germline V gene encodes CDR1 PRHDT and CDR2 FYEKMQ (reference sequence). Between the trimmed V and J ends, which lost 1 base and 15 bases, there was a span of 16 bases. CDR3 region: CASSLDRSAGPFF. Here the CDR3 DNA reads TGTGCCAGCAGCTTAGATAGAAGCGCGGGTCCGTTCTTC.

This chain uses TRBV6-1 with TRBJ1-2; 10 bases align to TRBD1. Unmatched junction bases numbered 9, after V lost 6 bases and J lost 8 bases. Germline lookup yields CDR1 MNHNS and CDR2 SASEGT. The CDR3 consists of 14 residues. The CDR3 reads CASSLGTGVYGYTF. CDR3 nucleotides: TGTGCCAGCAGCCTCGGGACAGGGGTATACGGCTACACCTTC.